A selection of T cell receptor beta chains follows, all from one sample in a study of identical twins. TCRdb reprocessed the 5' RACE reads with MiXCR, giving one entry per CDR3 protein. The table lists 420,000 or so distinct CDR3 sequences, approximately 17% of them singletons, with 10% to 15% in the top ten. Material: naive T cells sorted from blood. These receptors were collected from a man aged 50-59 years in good health. The CDR3 runs from the conserved cysteine through the conserved F or W. A D gene is named only where the DNA matches it firmly. Rows may omit the clone size; those that give it use once, few, many or a size class.

CASSTGLGMNEQYF	TGTGCCAGCAGCACGGGACTAGGGATGAACGAGCAGTACTTC	TRBD2	TRBV7-2	TRBJ2-7	.
CASSYSYRGRNEQYF	TGTGCCAGCAGTTACTCATACAGGGGGCGGAACGAGCAGTACTTC	TRBD1	TRBV6-5	TRBJ2-7	few
CASSLARGGGEQFF	TGCGCCAGCAGCTTGGCAAGAGGAGGGGGCGAGCAGTTCTTC	.	TRBV5-1	TRBJ2-1	few
CASSLGTGQNTEAFF	TGTGCCAGCAGTTTAGGTACGGGACAGAACACTGAAGCTTTCTTT	.	TRBV12-3/TRBV12-4	TRBJ1-1	many
CATSDGRDVRGEQYF	TGTGCCACCAGTGACGGACGGGACGTCAGGGGCGAGCAGTACTTC	.	TRBV24-1	TRBJ2-7	.
CASSQQGVWETQYF	TGTGCCAGCAGCCAACAGGGGGTCTGGGAGACCCAGTACTTC	TRBD1	TRBV7-9	TRBJ2-5	.
CAIRTGLVTEAFF	TGTGCCATCAGGACAGGTTTAGTCACTGAAGCTTTCTTT	.	TRBV10-3	TRBJ1-1	.
CASRPLGGWGETQYF	TGTGCCAGCAGACCCCTTGGGGGCTGGGGAGAGACCCAGTACTTC	.	TRBV12-3/TRBV12-4	TRBJ2-5	many
CASSLSAAGDEQYF	TGTGCCAGCAGTTTATCGGCGGCGGGCGACGAGCAGTACTTC	.	TRBV27	TRBJ2-7	.
CASSLSTNTGELFF	TGTGCCAGCAGTCTTTCTACCAACACCGGGGAGCTGTTTTTT	.	TRBV2	TRBJ2-2	many
CASSYEPVEAFF	TGTGCCAGCAGCTATGAGCCAGTTGAAGCTTTCTTT	.	TRBV7-9	TRBJ1-1	.
CASRLSAGNEQYF	TGTGCCAGCAGACTTTCGGCAGGGAACGAGCAGTACTTC	.	TRBV6-2/TRBV6-3	TRBJ2-7	few
CASSPDRGGTEAFF	TGCGCCAGCAGCCCGGACAGGGGGGGGACTGAAGCTTTCTTT	TRBD1	TRBV5-1	TRBJ1-1	many
CASRRQGEYGYTF	TGTGCCAGCAGGCGCCAGGGCGAGTATGGCTACACCTTC	.	TRBV3-1	TRBJ1-2	.
CASNRGRFTGELFF	TGTGCCAGTAATCGGGGCCGGTTCACCGGGGAGCTGTTTTTT	.	TRBV19	TRBJ2-2	.
CASSPGTSGGIHEQYF	TGCGCCAGCAGCCCTGGGACTAGCGGGGGAATACACGAGCAGTACTTC	TRBD2	TRBV5-1	TRBJ2-7	once
CASSAYEQYF	TGTGCCAGCAGTGCCTACGAGCAGTACTTC	.	TRBV28	TRBJ2-7	few
CAISESGREHEQYF	TGTGCCATCAGTGAGTCAGGGAGGGAGCACGAGCAGTACTTC	TRBD2	TRBV10-3	TRBJ2-7	once
CAISESKRDWNEQFF	TGTGCCATCAGTGAGTCAAAAAGGGATTGGAATGAGCAGTTCTTC	.	TRBV10-3	TRBJ2-1	few
CATSRDRRGEQFF	TGTGCCACCAGCAGAGATAGGAGGGGTGAGCAGTTCTTC	.	TRBV15	TRBJ2-1	few
CASSESRTSGSSGGELFF	TGCGCCAGCAGTGAGTCCAGGACTAGCGGGAGTAGCGGCGGGGAGCTGTTTTTT	TRBD2	TRBV10-1	TRBJ2-2	few
CASSPEVKTGNSPLHF	TGTGCCAGCAGCCCCGAAGTGAAGACGGGTAATTCACCCCTCCACTTT	.	TRBV4-2	TRBJ1-6	.
CASSPTAIEQYF	TGTGCCAGCAGTCCGACAGCCATCGAGCAGTACTTC	.	TRBV28	TRBJ2-7	few
CASSPSIVTGGDEQFF	TGTGCCAGCTCACCAAGTATTGTGACAGGGGGAGATGAGCAGTTCTTC	TRBD1	TRBV18	TRBJ2-1	.
CASSTPPGQGAYNEQFF	TGTGCCAGCAGCACTCCACCGGGACAGGGGGCCTACAATGAGCAGTTCTTC	TRBD1	TRBV7-8	TRBJ2-1	many
CASSQAYVGTQYF	TGCGCCAGCAGCCAGGCGTATGTGGGGACCCAGTACTTC	.	TRBV4-1	TRBJ2-5	many
CASSSAGAYEQYF	TGTGCCAGCTCATCCGCCGGGGCCTACGAGCAGTACTTC	.	TRBV18	TRBJ2-7	many
CASSSGTGMYGYTF	TGCGCCAGCAGCTCCGGGACAGGGATGTATGGCTACACCTTC	TRBD1	TRBV5-1	TRBJ1-2	few
CASSRTGGGRDEQFF	TGTGCCAGCAGCCGTACAGGGGGCGGGAGGGATGAGCAGTTCTTC	.	TRBV11-2	TRBJ2-1	many
CSAEPLAMATDTQYF	TGCAGTGCCGAACCCTTGGCCATGGCCACAGATACGCAGTATTTT	.	TRBV20-1	TRBJ2-3	many
CASGAGTQYF	TGTGCCAGCGGGGCGGGGACCCAGTACTTC	.	TRBV5-6	TRBJ2-5	.
CASSSRGGNYEQYF	TGTGCCAGCAGCTCCAGAGGGGGGAACTACGAGCAGTACTTC	.	TRBV13	TRBJ2-7	.
CASSPDRATNEKLFF	TGTGCCAGCAGTCCCGACAGAGCAACTAATGAAAAACTGTTTTTT	.	TRBV12-3/TRBV12-4	TRBJ1-4	.
CSARQDSNQPQHF	TGCAGTGCAAGACAGGACAGCAATCAGCCCCAGCATTTT	.	TRBV20-1	TRBJ1-5	many
CASSQMGLNTGELFF	TGCGCCAGCAGCCAAATGGGACTGAACACCGGGGAGCTGTTTTTT	.	TRBV4-1	TRBJ2-2	.
CSANNLAGGVETQYF	TGCAGTGCAAACAATCTAGCGGGAGGTGTGGAGACCCAGTACTTC	TRBD2	TRBV20-1	TRBJ2-5	few
CASSAKTGADTQYF	TGCGCCAGCAGCGCCAAGACAGGGGCAGATACGCAGTATTTT	TRBD1	TRBV5-1	TRBJ2-3	few
CATSRDLVSSYEQYF	TGTGCCACCAGCAGAGATCTCGTCAGCTCCTACGAGCAGTACTTC	.	TRBV15	TRBJ2-7	few
CASSQNWDGYNEQFF	TGCGCCAGCAGCCAAAACTGGGACGGATACAATGAGCAGTTCTTC	.	TRBV4-3	TRBJ2-1	few